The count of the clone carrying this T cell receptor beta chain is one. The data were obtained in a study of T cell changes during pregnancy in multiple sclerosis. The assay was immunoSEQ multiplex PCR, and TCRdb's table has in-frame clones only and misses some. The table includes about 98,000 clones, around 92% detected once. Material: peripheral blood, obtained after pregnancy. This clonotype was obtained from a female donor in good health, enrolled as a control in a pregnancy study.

The CDR3 reads CAIARRAGGTDTQYF. As DNA, the CDR3 is TGTGCCATCGCCCGGAGGGCGGGGGGCACAGATACGCAGTATTTT. The genes are TRBV15 and TRBJ2-3; 7 nucleotides agree with TRBD2. The CDR3 totals 15 residues. Germline values: CDR1 LNHNV, CDR2 YYDKDF (reference sequence). Trimming took 10 bases from V and 1 from J; bases not matched to a gene: 11.